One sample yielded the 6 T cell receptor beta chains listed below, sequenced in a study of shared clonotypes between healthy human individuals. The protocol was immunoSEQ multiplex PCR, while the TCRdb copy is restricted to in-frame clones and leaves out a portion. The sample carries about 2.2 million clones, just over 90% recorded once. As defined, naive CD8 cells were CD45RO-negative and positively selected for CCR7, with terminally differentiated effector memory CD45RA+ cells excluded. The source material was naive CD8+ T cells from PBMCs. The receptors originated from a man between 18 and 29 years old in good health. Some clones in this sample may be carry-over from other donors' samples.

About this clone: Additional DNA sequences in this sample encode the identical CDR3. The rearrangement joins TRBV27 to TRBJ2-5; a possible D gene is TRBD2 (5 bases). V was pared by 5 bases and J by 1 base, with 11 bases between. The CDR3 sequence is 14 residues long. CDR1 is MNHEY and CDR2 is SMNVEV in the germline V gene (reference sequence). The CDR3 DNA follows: TGTGCCAGCAGTCTAGTGGGAGCCCAAGAGACCCAGTACTTC. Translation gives CASSLVGAQETQYF.

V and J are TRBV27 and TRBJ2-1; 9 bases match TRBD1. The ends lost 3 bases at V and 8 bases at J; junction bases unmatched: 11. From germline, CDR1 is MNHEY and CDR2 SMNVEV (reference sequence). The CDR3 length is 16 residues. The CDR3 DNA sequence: TGTGCCAGCAGTTTTGTGCGGGACAGGGTTTTAGATGAGCAGTTCTTC. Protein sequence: CASSFVRDRVLDEQFF.

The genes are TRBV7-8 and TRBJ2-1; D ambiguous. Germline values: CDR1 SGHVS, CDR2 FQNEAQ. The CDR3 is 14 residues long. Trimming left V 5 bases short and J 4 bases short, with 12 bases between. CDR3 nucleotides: TGTGCCAGCAGCCCTTCGGCCGCGTACAATGAGCAGTTCTTC. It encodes CASSPSAAYNEQFF.

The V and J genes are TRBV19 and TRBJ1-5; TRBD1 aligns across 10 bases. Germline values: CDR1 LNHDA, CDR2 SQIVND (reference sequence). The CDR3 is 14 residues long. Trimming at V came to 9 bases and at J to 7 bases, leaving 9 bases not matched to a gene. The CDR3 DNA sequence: TGTGCCAGCCGGGACAGGGGTCCGGGCCAGCCCCAGCATTTT. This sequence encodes CASRDRGPGQPQHF.

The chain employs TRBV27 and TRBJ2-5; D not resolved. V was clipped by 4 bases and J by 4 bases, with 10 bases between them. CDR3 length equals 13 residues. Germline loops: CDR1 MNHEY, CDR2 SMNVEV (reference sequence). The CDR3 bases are TGTGCCAGCAGTTCAACGCGAGGAGAGACCCAGTACTTC. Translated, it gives CASSSTRGETQYF.

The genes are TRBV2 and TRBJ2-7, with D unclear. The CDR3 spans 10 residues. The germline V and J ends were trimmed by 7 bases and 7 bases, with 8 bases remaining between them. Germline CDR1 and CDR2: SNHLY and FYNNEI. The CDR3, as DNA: TGTGCCAGCACTTACCGGGAGCAGTACTTC. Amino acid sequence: CASTYREQYF.